A single sample gave rise to the 21 T cell receptor beta chains below, sequenced in a study of a mutant IDH1 vaccine in newly diagnosed glioma. Only in-frame clones appear in the TCRdb table, and some are missing; sequencing was by immunoSEQ multiplex PCR. This sample has approximately 52,000 clones; less than 85% occur once, and the top ten carry 4.9%. These receptors have no identified antigens. Sample time point: week 47, end of study. Topical imiquimod accompanied each vaccine dose, which consisted of 300 ug of mutant IDH1 20-mer peptide. Here the sequenced sample was PBMCs, taken from a glioma patient whose treatment included an IDH1 peptide vaccine. Receptors were obtained from a woman aged 40-49 years with glioma. Some clones in this sample may be carry-over from other donors' samples.

This clone appeared a few times. This chain joins TRBV4-3 and TRBJ2-3, with 10 bases that match TRBD1. The J segment lost 5 bases and the V segment lost 2 bases, leaving 4 bases of the junction unmatched. CDR1 is LGHNA and CDR2 is YSLEER in the germline V gene. The CDR3 loop spans 15 amino acids. This CDR3 reads CASSQQRTGGDTQYF. The CDR3 nucleotides read TGCGCCAGCAGCCAACAACGGACAGGGGGAGATACGCAGTATTTT.

CDR3 amino acids: CASSLNRETEAFF. The DNA of the CDR3 is TGTGCCAGCAGCCTCAACAGGGAAACTGAAGCTTTCTTT. The rearrangement links TRBV6-5 to TRBJ1-1; D is possibly TRBD1 (6 bases). Trimming left V 6 bases short and J 5 bases short, with 13 bases between. Germline loops: CDR1 MNHEY, CDR2 SVGAGI. CDR3 size: 13 residues.

The chain is built from TRBV5-1 and TRBJ2-5, with 13 bases fitting TRBD2. The V segment lost 2 bases and the J segment 5 bases; nucleotides outside the gene matches: 6. This CDR3 is 16 amino acids long. The germline V gene has CDR1 SGHRS and CDR2 YFSETQ. CDR3 nucleotide sequence: TGCGCCAGCAGCTTACTAGCGGGAGGGCCGGGGGAGACCCAGTACTTC. Amino acids: CASSLLAGGPGETQYF. Drawing the rest from reference TRBV5-1 and TRBJ2-5, the complete variable domain is KAGVTQTPRYLIKTRGQQVTLSCSPISGHRSVSWYQQTPGQGLQFLFEYFSETQRNKGNFPGRFSGRQFSNSRSEMNVSTLELGDSALYLCASSLLAGGPGETQYFGPGTRLLVL.

In regard to this clone: One junction end does not reproduce the germline sequence, and a read error may be involved. The rearrangement links TRBV7-2 to TRBJ2-2; 8 bases fit TRBD1. The germline V gene has CDR1 SGHTA and CDR2 FQGNSA. This CDR3 region has 15 residues. This CDR3 is CASSLGQGTSGELFF. The CDR3 DNA reads as TGTGCCAGCAGTTTAGGACAGGGAACAAGCGGGGAGCTGTTTTTT.

The chain has TRBV5-6 and TRBJ1-5, with D unclear. Germline CDR1 SGHDT, CDR2 YYEEEE. The CDR3 runs 14 residues. Trimming removed 0 bases at V and 3 bases at J, with 7 bases between. CDR3 sequence reads: CASSLAGTNQPQHF. The CDR3 DNA sequence: TGTGCCAGCAGCTTGGCGGGCACCAATCAGCCCCAGCATTTT.

This clone was seen a few times. V gene TRBV6-4 combines with J gene TRBJ2-1; TRBD2 matches at 8 bases. CDR1 is MRHNA and CDR2 is SNTAGT in the germline V gene. Losses at the gene ends were 3 bases for V and 6 bases for J; bases not matched to a gene: 4. The CDR3 totals 14 residues. This chain's CDR3 is CASSESGGVNEQFF. CDR3 coding DNA: TGTGCCAGCAGTGAGAGCGGGGGTGTCAATGAGCAGTTCTTC.

V is TRBV9 and J is TRBJ2-1, with 7 bases that match TRBD1. Germline V gene data show CDR1 as SGDLS and CDR2 as YYNGEE. Trimming at V came to 4 bases and at J to 6 bases, leaving 7 bases not matched to a gene. The CDR3 runs to 14 residues. The CDR3 bases are TGTGCCAGCAGCCCGCGACAGGGAACCAATGAGCAGTTCTTC. Its protein is CASSPRQGTNEQFF.

This clone was seen a handful of times. V gene TRBV25-1 combines with J gene TRBJ1-2; D is perhaps TRBD1 (6 bases). Germline CDR1 and CDR2: MGHDK and SYGVNS. The CDR3 has 13 amino acids. The germline V and J ends were trimmed by 5 bases and 3 bases, with 10 bases remaining between them. The CDR3 DNA reads TGTGCCAGCAGTCCTGCAGGGGACTATGGCTACACCTTC. Translation gives CASSPAGDYGYTF.

The chain combines TRBV9 with TRBJ1-3; tentative D call: TRBD1 (5 bases). Per germline, CDR1 SGDLS and CDR2 YYNGEE. V lost 5 bases and J lost 0, with 12 bases in between. The CDR3 contains 15 residues. The CDR3 loop reads CASRRGLGSGNTIYF. CDR3 DNA sequence: TGTGCCAGCAGGCGGGGCCTGGGCTCTGGAAACACCATATATTTT. The entire variable domain, with the rest obtained from reference TRBV9 and TRBJ1-3, is as follows: DSGVTQTPKHLITATGQRVTLRCSPRSGDLSVYWYQQSLDQGLQFLIQYYNGEERAKGNILERFSAQQFPDLHSELNLSSLELGDSALYFCASRRGLGSGNTIYFGEGSWLTVV.

The V and J genes are TRBV6-1 and TRBJ2-7; possible D gene TRBD2, 6 bases. Trimming took 4 bases from V and 5 from J, leaving 15 bases between them. This CDR3 is 14 amino acids long. From germline, CDR1 is MNHNS and CDR2 SASEGT. The CDR3 sequence is CASSGRDWDDEQYF. Written as DNA, the CDR3 is TGTGCCAGCAGTGGGAGGGACTGGGACGACGAGCAGTACTTC.

The V call is TRBV13, the J call TRBJ2-1, with 10 bases that match TRBD2. CDR3 length: 15 amino acids. The V gene end was trimmed by 4 bases and the J gene end by 6 bases; junction bases not matched to a gene: 6. Germline V CDR1 and CDR2: PRHDT, FYEKMQ (reference sequence). CDR3: CASSSERGGINEQFF. The DNA of the CDR3 is TGTGCCAGCAGCTCCGAGCGGGGGGGCATCAATGAGCAGTTCTTC.

The genes are TRBV5-1 and TRBJ2-1; tentatively, D is TRBD1 (6 bases). CDR3 length: 16 amino acids. Per germline, CDR1 SGHRS and CDR2 YFSETQ. Trimming took 4 bases from V and 5 from J, leaving 19 bases between them. The CDR3: CASSVGPGAGNNEQFF. The DNA for the CDR3 is TGCGCCAGCAGCGTAGGCCCAGGGGCAGGGAACAATGAGCAGTTCTTC.

The rearrangement joins TRBV4-1 to TRBJ1-2; D might be TRBD1 (6 bases). CDR3 size: 16 residues. Germline CDR1 MGHRA, CDR2 YSYEKL. The V and J ends lost 0 bases and 2 bases respectively, with 13 bases between them. The CDR3 spells CASSQEGAGQNYGYTF. The DNA of the CDR3 is TGCGCCAGCAGCCAAGAGGGAGCTGGACAGAACTATGGCTACACCTTC.

The chain carries TRBV5-4 and TRBJ2-4, with 13 bases that match TRBD2. CDR1 SGHNT and CDR2 YYREEE come from the germline V gene (reference sequence). V lost 4 bases to trimming and J lost 8 bases; unmatched junction nucleotides: 9. This CDR3 spans 16 amino acids. In DNA form, the CDR3 reads TGTGCCAGCAGCCAGCGACTAGCGGGGGGCCCGTACATTCAGTACTTC. The encoded protein is CASSQRLAGGPYIQYF.

The chain carries TRBV27 and TRBJ2-2, with 7 bases fitting TRBD1. This CDR3 has 17 amino acids. Germline V gene sequence: CDR1 MNHEY, CDR2 SMNVEV (reference sequence). V was clipped by 4 bases and J by 7 bases; unmatched bases: 15. CDR3 in amino acids: CASSSPGQATLRGELFF. The CDR3 DNA reads as TGTGCCAGCAGTTCTCCAGGACAGGCCACACTTCGCGGGGAGCTGTTTTTT.

The chain has TRBV4-1 and TRBJ2-7; tentatively, D is TRBD1 (6 bases). CDR1 and CDR2 from the germline V gene are MGHRA and YSYEKL. The CDR3 sequence is 16 residues long. Trimming took off 0 bases at V and 6 bases at J, with 18 bases between the two ends. Here the CDR3 reads CASSQDGARGYGEQYF. DNA of the CDR3: TGCGCCAGCAGCCAAGACGGGGCCAGGGGATATGGCGAGCAGTACTTC.

This chain connects TRBV2 to TRBJ2-3; D is ambiguous. Trimming stripped 4 bases from V and 5 bases from J, with 7 bases between. Germline CDR1 SNHLY, CDR2 FYNNEI. This CDR3 contains 12 residues. The CDR3 nucleotides are TGTGCCAGCAGTGGTGTGTTAGATACGCAGTATTTT. This translates into CASSGVLDTQYF.

This chain uses TRBV5-1 with TRBJ1-4, with 8 nucleotides matching TRBD1. V lost 2 bases to trimming and J lost 5 bases; unmatched junction nucleotides: 5. CDR3 length equals 15 residues. Germline V lookup: CDR1 SGHRS, CDR2 YFSETQ. This CDR3 is CASSFRGRENEKLFF. The CDR3 region has the DNA TGCGCCAGCAGCTTCAGGGGGCGGGAGAATGAAAAACTGTTTTTT.

This chain connects TRBV5-1 to TRBJ2-7; 7 nucleotides align to TRBD1. The J segment lost 3 bases and the V segment lost 0 bases, leaving 12 bases of the junction unmatched. The CDR3 spans 17 residues. CDR1 and CDR2 from the germline V gene are SGHRS and YFSETQ. Written as DNA, the CDR3 is TGCGCCAGCAGCTTGGTCGATAACAGGGGACCCCGCTACGAGCAGTACTTC. It specifies CASSLVDNRGPRYEQYF.

V usage is TRBV6-5 and J usage is TRBJ1-5, with 10 bases fitting TRBD1. The length of the CDR3 is 14 residues. V dropped 4 bases and J dropped 6; count of bases not matched to a gene: 3. The V gene's germline CDR1 is MNHEY and CDR2 SVGAGI. The CDR3 loop reads CASSSRTGGQPQHF. Here the CDR3 DNA reads TGTGCCAGCAGTTCCCGGACAGGGGGTCAGCCCCAGCATTTT.

The CDR3 nucleotides are TGTGCTAGTGCCGACAGGGGGCGGGATACGCAGTATTTT. Encoded protein: CASADRGRDTQYF. V gene TRBV12-5 combines with J gene TRBJ2-3; 10 positions match TRBD1. From germline, CDR1 is LGHNT and CDR2 FRNRAP. V was clipped by 7 bases and J by 6 bases; unmatched bases: 4. The length of the CDR3 is 13 residues.